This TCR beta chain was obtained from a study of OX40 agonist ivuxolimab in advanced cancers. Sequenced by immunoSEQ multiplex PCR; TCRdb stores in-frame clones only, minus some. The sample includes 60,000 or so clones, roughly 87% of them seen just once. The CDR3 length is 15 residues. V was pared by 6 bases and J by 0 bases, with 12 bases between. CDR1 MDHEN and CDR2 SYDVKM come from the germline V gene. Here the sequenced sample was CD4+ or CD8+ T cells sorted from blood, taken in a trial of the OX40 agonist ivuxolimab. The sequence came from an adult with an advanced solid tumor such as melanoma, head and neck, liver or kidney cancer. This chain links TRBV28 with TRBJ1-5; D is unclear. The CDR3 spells CASSAAAYSNQPQHF. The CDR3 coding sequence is TGTGCCAGCAGCGCTGCGGCGTATAGCAATCAGCCCCAGCATTTT.